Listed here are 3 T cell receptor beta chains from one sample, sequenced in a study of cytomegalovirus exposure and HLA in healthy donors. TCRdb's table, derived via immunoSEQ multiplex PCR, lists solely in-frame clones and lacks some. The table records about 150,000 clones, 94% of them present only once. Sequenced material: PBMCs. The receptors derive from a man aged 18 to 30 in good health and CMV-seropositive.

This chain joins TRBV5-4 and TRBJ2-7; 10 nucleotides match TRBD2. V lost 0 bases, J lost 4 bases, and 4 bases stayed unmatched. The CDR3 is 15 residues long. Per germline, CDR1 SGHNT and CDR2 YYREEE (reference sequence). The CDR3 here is CASSLASGSNYEQYF. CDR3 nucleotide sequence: TGTGCCAGCAGCTTGGCTAGCGGGAGTAATTACGAGCAGTACTTC.

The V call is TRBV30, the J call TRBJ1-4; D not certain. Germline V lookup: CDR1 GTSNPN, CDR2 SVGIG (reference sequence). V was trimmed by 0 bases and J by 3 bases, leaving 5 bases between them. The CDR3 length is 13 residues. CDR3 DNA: TGTGCCTGGAGTGTACTTGCTAATGAAAAACTGTTTTTT. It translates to CAWSVLANEKLFF. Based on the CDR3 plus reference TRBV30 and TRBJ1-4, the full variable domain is SQTIHQWPATLVQPVGSPLSLECTVEGTSNPNLYWYRQAAGRGLQLLFYSVGIGQISSEVPQNLSASRPQDRQFILSSKKLLLSDSGFYLCAWSVLANEKLFFGSGTQLSVL.

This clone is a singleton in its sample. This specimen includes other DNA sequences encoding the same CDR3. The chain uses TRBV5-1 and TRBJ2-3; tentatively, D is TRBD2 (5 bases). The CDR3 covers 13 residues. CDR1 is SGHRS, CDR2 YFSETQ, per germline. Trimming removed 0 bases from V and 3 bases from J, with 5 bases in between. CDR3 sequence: CASSLGGTDTQYF. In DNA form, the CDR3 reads TGCGCCAGCAGCTTGGGCGGGACAGATACGCAGTATTTT.